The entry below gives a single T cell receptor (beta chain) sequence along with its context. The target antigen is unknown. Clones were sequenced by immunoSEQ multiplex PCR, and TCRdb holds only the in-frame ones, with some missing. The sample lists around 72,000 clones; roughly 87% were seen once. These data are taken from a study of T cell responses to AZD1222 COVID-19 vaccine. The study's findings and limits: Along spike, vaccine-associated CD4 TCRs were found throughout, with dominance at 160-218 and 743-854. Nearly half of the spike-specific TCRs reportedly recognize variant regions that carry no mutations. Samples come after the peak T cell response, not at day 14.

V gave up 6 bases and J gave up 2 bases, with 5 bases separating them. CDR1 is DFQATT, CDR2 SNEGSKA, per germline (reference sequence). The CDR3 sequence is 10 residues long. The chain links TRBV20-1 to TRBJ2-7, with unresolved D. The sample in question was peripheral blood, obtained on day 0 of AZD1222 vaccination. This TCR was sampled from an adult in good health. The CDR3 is CSAIPYEQYF. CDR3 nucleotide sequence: TGCAGTGCCATACCCTACGAGCAGTACTTC.